This T cell receptor beta chain was obtained from a study of control samples from healthy donors and cancer patients. This CDR3 region has 15 residues. Germline-derived CDR1 and CDR2 are PRHDT and FYEKMQ (reference sequence). V was clipped by 5 bases and J by 5 bases; unmatched bases: 11. Here immunoSEQ multiplex PCR was the method, and the copy in TCRdb shows in-frame clones only, minus some. There are tens of thousands of clones in the sample; about 95% occur only once, and around 3.7% lies in the top ten. The chain combines TRBV13 with TRBJ1-2, with 7 bases that match TRBD1. This TCR derives from a man aged 25-45 years in good health. Specimen: blood. The CDR3 sequence is CASSEKRGPRYGYTF. As DNA, the CDR3 is TGTGCCAGCAGCGAAAAGAGGGGGCCGAGGTATGGCTACACCTTC.